This T cell receptor (beta chain) was observed in a study of CD8+CD57+ T cells in acquired aplastic anemia (dated by TCRdb to 2016 to 2018). General notes on the study: DNA extracted from sorted CD4+ and CD8+ cells had a mean of approximately 3.4 ug, with a range of roughly 0.17 to 27.4 ug. CD8+CD57+ expansion was defined as frequency above the mean frequency observed in healthy subjects. Results and caveats for the whole study, not just this receptor: Some 30 CD8+ CDR3 sequences were found to be shared between patients and controls, but these sequences appeared to be highly expressed in patients and within the immunodominant clones of the patients. Between patients and healthy controls, no significant difference in CD8+ Simpson's diversity was found (P=0.060).

Trimming takes 1 base from V and 0 bases from J, and the germline ends sit 10 bases apart. Counted from cysteine to phenylalanine, this CDR3 has 15 amino acids. The CDR3 DNA has 45 bases and is translated from base 1. The germline V gene gives CDR1 as SNHLY and CDR2 as FYNNEI. Expansion of CD8+CD57+ cells had been shown by flow cytometry in the patients chosen for sequencing. Severe acquired aplastic anemia was diagnosed in all patients according to International Study of Aplastic Anemia and Agranulocytosis and Camitta criteria. Patients had received no therapy at the time of blood sampling. In this study, sorted CD4+ and CD8+ T cells from the blood of healthy subjects and of severe aplastic anemia patients had their TCR repertoires deep-sequenced. In the USA, patient enrollment took place under clinicaltrials.gov protocols 00001620, 01623167, 00001397, 00071045, 00081523 and 00961064. Ficoll-Paque density gradient centrifugation was used to isolate peripheral blood mononuclear cells. CD4+ and CD8+ T cells were sorted by FACS or magnetic beads before DNA extraction.

This clonotype was seen only a few times. The antigen it binds to is not known. Base-call qualities are not available, and no considerably larger clone is one nucleotide away. Genomic DNA was used as template for profiling of TCR beta VDJ combinations and CDR3 sequences. An Illumina HiSeq 2000 was used for TCR repertoire sequencing. In the paper's pipeline: Repertoire assessment relied on Simpson's diversity index, CDR3 size and DJ length profiles, and TRBV/TRBJ rearrangement plots. Whichever DNA sequence was most abundant in the deep sequencing data was defined as the immunodominant clone. CDR3 amino acid sequences were checked for sharing across subjects and were also compared against the VDJdb database and published repertoires. TCRdb trimmed the raw reads at Q25, called clones with MiXCR and kept productive beta chains. Records with the same CDR3 protein are collapsed into one entry carrying the most frequent genes and DNA. The V and J calls and clone size are TCRdb's, not the authors'. In this sample the table shows 160,000 or so distinct CDR3 sequences, around 48% of which occur a single time. In total, the top ten clones hold 25% to 40% of the sample.

The chain links TRBV2 with TRBJ2-7; the D gene identity is not certain. The sample consisted of sorted CD4+, CD8+, or CD8+CD57+ T cells (not recorded which) from PBMCs. This clonotype was sampled from a human donor with aplastic anemia. The nucleotide sequence is given as TGTGCCAGCAGTGAAGGGGTTCTAAGCTCCTACGAGCAGTACTTC. Translation gives CASSEGVLSSYEQYF.